Listed below are T cell receptor beta chains from one sample, sequenced in a study of blood T cells in healthy people across ages. Via MiXCR, TCRdb re-called the 5' RACE reads, giving one row per CDR3 protein. The table records around 1,000,000 distinct CDR3 sequences, 25% of them present only once. This sample was also put to use in a study of T cells of mothers and their children.

Sequences were obtained from blood. The source of these receptors is a girl aged 2-10 years in good health. Both conserved end residues are part of each CDR3. The D gene is left open where the match is weak. Clone size, where shown, is once, few, many, or a class for clones that have expanded.

d_call j_call v_call cdr3_length clone_size cdr3_aa cdr3_nt
TRBD2 TRBJ2-7 TRBV20-1 14 - CSARRLAGYYEQYF TGCAGTGCTAGGAGGCTAGCGGGGTACTACGAGCAGTACTTC
TRBD1 TRBJ2-3 TRBV7-2 16 few CASSSIQGATADTQYF TGTGCCAGCAGCTCGATACAGGGGGCGACGGCAGATACGCAGTATTTT
- TRBJ1-3 TRBV9 13 - CASSGGGGNTIYF TGTGCCAGCAGCGGCGGGGGGGGAAACACCATATATTTT
TRBD2 TRBJ2-3 TRBV28 18 - CASSLPREESTSTDTQYF TGTGCCAGCAGTTTGCCGCGGGAGGAGAGTACTAGCACAGATACGCAGTATTTT
- TRBJ2-1 TRBV6-2/TRBV6-3 13 once CAGSWTAYNEQFF TGTGCCGGCTCCTGGACCGCGTACAATGAGCAGTTCTTC
TRBD2 TRBJ2-1 TRBV29-1 16 - CSVEVPSGDSYNEQFF TGCAGCGTTGAGGTTCCTAGCGGGGACTCCTACAATGAGCAGTTCTTC
- TRBJ2-1 TRBV3-1 14 - CASSQARGHGEQLF TGTGCCAGCAGCCAAGCGCGGGGGCATGGGGAGCAGCTCTTC
- TRBJ1-2 TRBV13 15 - CASRREGVWDYGYTF TGTGCCAGCAGGAGAGAAGGGGTCTGGGACTATGGCTACACCTTC
- TRBJ2-1 TRBV29-1 13 - CSSPDNFLNEQFF TGCAGCTCGCCGGACAACTTCCTAAATGAGCAGTTCTTC
- TRBJ1-1 TRBV12-3/TRBV12-4 14 few CASSLQQLNTEAFF TGTGCCAGCAGTTTACAGCAATTGAACACTGAAGCTTTCTTT
TRBD2 TRBJ2-5 TRBV9 14 many CASSVGKRGETQYF TGTGCCAGCAGCGTAGGGAAGCGGGGAGAGACCCAGTACTTC
- TRBJ2-3 TRBV4-1 15 few CASSHPRGTGDTQYF TGCGCCAGCAGCCACCCTCGCGGGACCGGCGATACGCAGTATTTT
- TRBJ1-1 TRBV7-9 13 - CASRIDKNAEAFF TGTGCCAGCAGAATCGACAAGAACGCTGAAGCTTTCTTT
- TRBJ1-1 TRBV20-1 16 - CSARDLTGGLRAEAFF TGCAGTGCTAGAGATCTTACTGGGGGATTGCGGGCTGAAGCTTTCTTT
- TRBJ2-1 TRBV11-2 13 few CASRRDGANEQFF TGTGCCAGCCGGAGGGACGGGGCCAATGAGCAGTTCTTC
- TRBJ1-2 TRBV6-5 16 few CASSYSISSQWYGYTF TGTGCCAGCAGTTACTCGATTTCTTCACAGTGGTATGGCTACACCTTC
- TRBJ2-5 TRBV11-2 17 - CASSSGHGATPLETQYF TGTGCCAGCAGCTCTGGACATGGAGCTACGCCCCTGGAGACCCAGTACTTC
- TRBJ2-1 TRBV9 10 few CASSPRRRFF TGTGCCAGCAGCCCACGGCGCCGGTTCTTC
TRBD2 TRBJ2-7 TRBV7-2 14 few CASSSQPGGYEQYF TGTGCCAGCAGCTCCCAACCGGGGGGCTACGAGCAGTACTTC
TRBD2 TRBJ2-7 TRBV20-1 14 many CSARGEGRGDEQYF TGCAGTGCCCGGGGGGAGGGAAGGGGCGACGAGCAGTACTTC
TRBD2 TRBJ2-1 TRBV27 16 - CASTYSGASSYNEQFF TGTGCCAGCACCTATAGCGGGGCCAGCTCCTACAATGAGCAGTTCTTC
- TRBJ2-3 TRBV12-3/TRBV12-4 15 - CASSYLLGGTDTQYF TGTGCCAGCAGTTACTTACTAGGGGGCACAGATACGCAGTATTTT
TRBD1 TRBJ2-1 TRBV29-1 12 - CSVEEVRGEQFF TGCAGCGTTGAAGAGGTCAGGGGGGAGCAGTTCTTC
TRBD1 TRBJ1-1 TRBV20-1 15 few CSTTKPRGHNTEAFF TGCAGTACGACGAAGCCCAGGGGGCATAACACTGAAGCTTTCTTT
- TRBJ1-2 TRBV29-1 15 - CSVEPGKWGALGYTF TGCAGCGTTGAACCAGGGAAGTGGGGGGCCCTTGGCTACACCTTC
- TRBJ2-7 TRBV28 15 - CASGLGDFTSYEQHF TGTGCCAGCGGTTTGGGCGACTTTACATCCTACGAGCAGCACTTC
- TRBJ2-1 TRBV7-8 16 few CASSSPQGNPNNEQFF TGTGCCAGCAGCTCGCCCCAGGGTAACCCCAACAATGAGCAGTTCTTC